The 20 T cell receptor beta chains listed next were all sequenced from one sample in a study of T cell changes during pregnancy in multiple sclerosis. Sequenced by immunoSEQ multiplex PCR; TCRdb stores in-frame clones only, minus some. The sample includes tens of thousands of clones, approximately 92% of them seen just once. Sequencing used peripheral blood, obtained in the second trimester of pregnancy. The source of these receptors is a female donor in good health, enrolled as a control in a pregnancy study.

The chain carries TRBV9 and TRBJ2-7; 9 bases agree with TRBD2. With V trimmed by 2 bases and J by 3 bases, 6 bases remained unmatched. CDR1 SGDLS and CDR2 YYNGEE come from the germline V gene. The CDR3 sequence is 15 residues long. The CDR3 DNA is TGTGCCAGCAGCGTCGAGGGACTAGCAGGCTACGAGCAGTACTTC. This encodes CASSVEGLAGYEQYF.

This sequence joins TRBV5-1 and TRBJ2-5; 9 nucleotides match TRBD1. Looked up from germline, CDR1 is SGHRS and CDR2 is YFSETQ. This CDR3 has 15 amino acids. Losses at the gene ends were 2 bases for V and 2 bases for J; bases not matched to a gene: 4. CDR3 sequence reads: CASSFTGTGQETQYF. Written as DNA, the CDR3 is TGCGCCAGCAGCTTCACCGGGACAGGGCAAGAGACCCAGTACTTC.

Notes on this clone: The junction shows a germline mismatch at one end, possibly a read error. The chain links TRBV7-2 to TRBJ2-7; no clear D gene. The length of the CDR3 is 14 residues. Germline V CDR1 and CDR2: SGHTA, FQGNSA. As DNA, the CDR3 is TGTGCCAGCAGATTAGATGCTCGGTCCTACGAGCAGTACTTC. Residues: CASRLDARSYEQYF. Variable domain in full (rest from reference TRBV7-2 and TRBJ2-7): GAGVSQSPSNKVTEKGKDVELRCDPISGHTALYWYRQSLGQGLEFLIYFQGNSAPDKSGLPSDRFSAERTGGSVSTLTIQRTQQEDSAVYLCASRLDARSYEQYFGPGTRLTVT.

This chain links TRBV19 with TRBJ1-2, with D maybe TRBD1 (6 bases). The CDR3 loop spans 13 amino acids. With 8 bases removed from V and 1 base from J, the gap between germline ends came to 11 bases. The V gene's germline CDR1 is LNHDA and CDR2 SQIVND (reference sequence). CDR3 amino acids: CASSGTLNYGYTF. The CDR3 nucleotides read TGTGCCAGTTCCGGGACACTTAACTATGGCTACACCTTC.

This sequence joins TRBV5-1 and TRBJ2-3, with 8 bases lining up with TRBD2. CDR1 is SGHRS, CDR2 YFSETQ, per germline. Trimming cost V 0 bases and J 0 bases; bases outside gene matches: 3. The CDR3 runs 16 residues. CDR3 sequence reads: CASSLGASGSTDTQYF. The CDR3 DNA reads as TGCGCCAGCAGCTTGGGGGCTAGCGGGAGCACAGATACGCAGTATTTT. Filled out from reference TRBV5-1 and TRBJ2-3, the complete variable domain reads KAGVTQTPRYLIKTRGQQVTLSCSPISGHRSVSWYQQTPGQGLQFLFEYFSETQRNKGNFPGRFSGRQFSNSRSEMNVSTLELGDSALYLCASSLGASGSTDTQYFGPGTRLTVL.

CDR3 residues: CASSWTSGGAADTQYF. The DNA for the CDR3 is TGCGCCAGCAGCTGGACTAGCGGGGGGGCGGCAGATACGCAGTATTTT. The rearrangement joins TRBV5-1 to TRBJ2-3, with 15 bases aligning to TRBD2. V lost 3 bases to trimming and J lost 4 bases; unmatched junction nucleotides: 3. The germline CDR1 and CDR2 sequences are SGHRS and YFSETQ. This CDR3 is 16 amino acids long.

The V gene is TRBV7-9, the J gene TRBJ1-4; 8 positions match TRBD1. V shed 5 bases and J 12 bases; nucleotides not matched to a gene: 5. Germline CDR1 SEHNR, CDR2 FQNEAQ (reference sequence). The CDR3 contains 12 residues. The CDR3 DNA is TGTGCCAGCAGCCTTGGACAGGGCGAACTGTTTTTT. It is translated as CASSLGQGELFF.

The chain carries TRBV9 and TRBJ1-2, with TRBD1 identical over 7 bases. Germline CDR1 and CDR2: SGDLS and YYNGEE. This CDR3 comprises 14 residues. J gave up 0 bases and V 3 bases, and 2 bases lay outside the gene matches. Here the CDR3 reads CASSGDRTNYGYTF. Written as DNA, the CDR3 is TGTGCCAGCAGCGGGGACAGAACTAACTATGGCTACACCTTC.

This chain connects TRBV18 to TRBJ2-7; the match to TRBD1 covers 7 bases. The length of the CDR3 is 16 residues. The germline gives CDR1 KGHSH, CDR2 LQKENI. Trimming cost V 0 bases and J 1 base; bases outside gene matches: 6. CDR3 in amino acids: CASSPPRTGRSYEQYF. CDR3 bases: TGTGCCAGCTCACCACCGCGGACAGGACGTTCCTACGAGCAGTACTTC.

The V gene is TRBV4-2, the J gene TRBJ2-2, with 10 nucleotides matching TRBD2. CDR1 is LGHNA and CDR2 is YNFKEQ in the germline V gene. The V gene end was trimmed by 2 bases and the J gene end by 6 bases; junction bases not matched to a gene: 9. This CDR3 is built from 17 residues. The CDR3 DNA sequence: TGTGCCAGCAGCCAAAGGCCGGCTAGCGGGGGCCCCGGGGAGCTGTTTTTT. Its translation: CASSQRPASGGPGELFF.

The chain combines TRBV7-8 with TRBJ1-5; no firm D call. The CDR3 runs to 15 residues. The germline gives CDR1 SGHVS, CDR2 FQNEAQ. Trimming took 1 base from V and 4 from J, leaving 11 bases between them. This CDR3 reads CASSLVVAGNQPQHF. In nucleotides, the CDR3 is TGTGCCAGCAGCTTAGTCGTAGCGGGTAATCAGCCCCAGCATTTT.

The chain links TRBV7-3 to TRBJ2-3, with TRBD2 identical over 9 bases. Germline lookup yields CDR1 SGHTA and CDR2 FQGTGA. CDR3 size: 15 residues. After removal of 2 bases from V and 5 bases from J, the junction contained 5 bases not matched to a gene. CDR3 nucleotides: TGTGCCAGCAGCTTAGCGGGAGGGCCCCGAGATACGCAGTATTTT. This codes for CASSLAGGPRDTQYF.

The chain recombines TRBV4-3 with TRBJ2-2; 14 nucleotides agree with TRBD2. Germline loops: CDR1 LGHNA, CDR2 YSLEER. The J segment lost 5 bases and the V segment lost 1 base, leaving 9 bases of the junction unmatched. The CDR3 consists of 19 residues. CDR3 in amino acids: CASSQGRGLAGVGTGELFF. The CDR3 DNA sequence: TGCGCCAGCAGCCAAGGGCGGGGACTAGCGGGAGTCGGGACCGGGGAGCTGTTTTTT.

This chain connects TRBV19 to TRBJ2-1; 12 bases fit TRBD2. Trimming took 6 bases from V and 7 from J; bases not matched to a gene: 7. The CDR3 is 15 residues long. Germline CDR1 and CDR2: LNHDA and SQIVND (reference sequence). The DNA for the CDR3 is TGTGCCAGTAGCGTAACTAGCGGGAGGAGGAATGAGCAGTTCTTC. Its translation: CASSVTSGRRNEQFF.

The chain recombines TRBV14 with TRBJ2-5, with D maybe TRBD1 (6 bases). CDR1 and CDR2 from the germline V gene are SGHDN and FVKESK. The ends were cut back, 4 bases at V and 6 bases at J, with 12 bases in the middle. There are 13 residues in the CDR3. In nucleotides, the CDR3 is TGTGCCAGCAGCCCCGGCACAGGGAAGACCCAGTACTTC. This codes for CASSPGTGKTQYF. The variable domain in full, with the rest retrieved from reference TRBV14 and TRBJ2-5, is EAGVTQFPSHSVIEKGQTVTLRCDPISGHDNLYWYRRVMGKEIKFLLHFVKESKQDESGMPNNRFLAERTGGTYSTLKVQPAELEDSGVYFCASSPGTGKTQYFGPGTRLLVL.

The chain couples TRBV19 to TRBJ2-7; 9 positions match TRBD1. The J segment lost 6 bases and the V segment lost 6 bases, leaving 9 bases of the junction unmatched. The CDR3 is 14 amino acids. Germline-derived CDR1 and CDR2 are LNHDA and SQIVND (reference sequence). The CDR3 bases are TGTGCCAGTAGCCTCGGGACAGGGTTTGGCGAGCAGTACTTC. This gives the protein CASSLGTGFGEQYF. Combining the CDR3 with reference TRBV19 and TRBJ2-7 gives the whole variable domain DGGITQSPKYLFRKEGQNVTLSCEQNLNHDAMYWYRQDPGQGLRLIYYSQIVNDFQKGDIAEGYSVSREKKESFPLTVTSAQKNPTAFYLCASSLGTGFGEQYFGPGTRLTVT.

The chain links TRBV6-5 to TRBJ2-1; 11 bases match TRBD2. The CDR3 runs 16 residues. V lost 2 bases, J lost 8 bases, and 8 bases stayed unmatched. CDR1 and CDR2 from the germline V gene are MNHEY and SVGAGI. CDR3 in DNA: TGTGCCAGCAGTTACGCATCGGGACTAGCGGACTATGAGCAGTTCTTC. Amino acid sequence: CASSYASGLADYEQFF.

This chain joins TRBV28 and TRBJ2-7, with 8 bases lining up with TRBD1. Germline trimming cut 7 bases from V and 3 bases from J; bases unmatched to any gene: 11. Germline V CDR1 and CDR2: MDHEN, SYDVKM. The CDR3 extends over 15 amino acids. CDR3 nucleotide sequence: TGTGCCAGCACTTCAGCCTTGGGACAGGTCTACGAGCAGTACTTC. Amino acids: CASTSALGQVYEQYF.

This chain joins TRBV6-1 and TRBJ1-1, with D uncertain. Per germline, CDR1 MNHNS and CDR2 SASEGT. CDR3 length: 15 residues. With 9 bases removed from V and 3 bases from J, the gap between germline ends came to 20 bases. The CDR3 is CASRLFSGRDTEAFF. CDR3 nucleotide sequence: TGTGCCAGTAGACTGTTTAGCGGGCGGGACACTGAAGCTTTCTTT.

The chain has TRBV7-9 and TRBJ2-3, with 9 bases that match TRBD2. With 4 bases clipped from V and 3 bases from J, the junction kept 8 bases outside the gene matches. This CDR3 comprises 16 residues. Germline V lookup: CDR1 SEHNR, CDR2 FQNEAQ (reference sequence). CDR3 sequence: CASSSKLAGVTDTQYF. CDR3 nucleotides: TGTGCCAGCAGCTCAAAATTAGCGGGAGTGACAGATACGCAGTATTTT. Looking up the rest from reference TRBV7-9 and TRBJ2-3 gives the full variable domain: DTGVSQNPRHKITKRGQNVTFRCDPISEHNRLYWYRQTLGQGPEFLTYFQNEAQLEKSRLLSDRFSAERPKGSFSTLEIQRTEQGDSAMYLCASSSKLAGVTDTQYFGPGTRLTVL.